This is a list of T cell receptor beta chains from one sample in a study of cytomegalovirus exposure and HLA in healthy donors. The protocol was immunoSEQ multiplex PCR, while the TCRdb copy is restricted to in-frame clones and leaves out a portion. The profile covers 210,000 or so clones, with approximately 82% appearing a single time and 10% to 13% taken by the ten largest. Sequenced material: PBMCs. These receptors were collected from a woman aged 50 to 60 in good health and CMV-seropositive. Each CDR3 is given with its conserved first and last residue. The D gene is left open where the match is weak. Not every row has a clone size; where given, it reads once, few, many or a size class.

j_call clone_size v_call d_call cdr3_nt cdr3_aa
TRBJ1-1 NA TRBV10-3 NA TGTGCCATCAGTGAGTTGGACAGCTCCACTGAAGCTTTCTTT CAISELDSSTEAFF
TRBJ2-7 NA TRBV5-4 TRBD1 TGTGCCAGCAGCGTGGACAGGGGACGACGCGAGCAGTACTTC CASSVDRGRREQYF
TRBJ2-2 NA TRBV28 TRBD1 TGTGCCAGCAGTTGGACAGGAAACGGGGAGCTGTTTTTT CASSWTGNGELFF
TRBJ2-6 NA TRBV13 TRBD1 TGTGCCAGCACACAGGGGACGGCTGGGGCCAACGTCCTGACTTTC CASTQGTAGANVLTF
TRBJ1-3 once TRBV5-6 NA TGTGCCAGCAGTAGCGACACGGGGAGCTCTGGAAACACCATATATTTT CASSSDTGSSGNTIYF
TRBJ1-5 NA TRBV7-2 NA TGTGCCAGCAGCCCATTGGCCGGGGAGCAGGATCAGCCCCAGCATTTT CASSPLAGEQDQPQHF
TRBJ1-1 once TRBV6-1 NA TGTGCCAGCAGTCGGTCGGGGTTAGAGGGTGAAGCTTTCTTT CASSRSGLEGEAFF
TRBJ2-5 once TRBV7-2 TRBD1 TGTGCCAGCAGCGCACAGGGGCCGGAGACCCAGTACTTC CASSAQGPETQYF
TRBJ2-4 NA TRBV11-2 TRBD1 TGTGCCAGCAGCTCCACGACAGGGGACAAAAACATTCAGTACTTC CASSSTTGDKNIQYF
TRBJ2-7 few TRBV7-3 TRBD2 TGTGCCAGCAGCTTACGGTCGGGAGGGGGCTACGAGCAGTACTTC CASSLRSGGGYEQYF
TRBJ1-5 once TRBV2 TRBD1 TGTGCCAGCACCACAGGGGGCTATCAGCCCCAGCATTTT CASTTGGYQPQHF
TRBJ1-2 NA TRBV7-9 NA TGTGCCAGCAGCTCGCCCCGGGAGGGAGGCTACACCTTC CASSSPREGGYTF
TRBJ2-5 NA TRBV7-9 TRBD1 TGTGCCAGCAGCCCCGGACAGGGGGCGTTGGAGACCCAGTACTTC CASSPGQGALETQYF
TRBJ2-1 NA TRBV6-5 NA TGTGCCAGCATTTCTACAGGGAATGAGCAGTTCTTC CASISTGNEQFF
TRBJ1-5 NA TRBV6-6 NA TGTGCCAGCAGTGACGAGGTATCGAGCAATCAGCCCCAGCATTTT CASSDEVSSNQPQHF
TRBJ1-1 NA TRBV25-1 NA TGTGCCAGCAGTGCAGCAGGGGTTTTGAACACTGAAGCTTTCTTT CASSAAGVLNTEAFF
TRBJ1-5 NA TRBV7-8 TRBD1 TGTGCCAGCAGCGAAATACCACAGGGGGGTTATCAGCCCCAGCATTTT CASSEIPQGGYQPQHF
TRBJ2-3 NA TRBV28 TRBD1 TGTGCCGCGGAGGAGTCCCGTACAGGGGACACAGATACGCAGTATTTT CAAEESRTGDTDTQYF
TRBJ2-5 NA TRBV5-4 NA TGTGCCAGCACCCCTGGCCCCCAAGAGACCCAGTACTTC CASTPGPQETQYF
TRBJ2-7 few TRBV6-1 NA TGTGCCAGCTCCGGACTCTCCTACGAGCAGTACTTC CASSGLSYEQYF
TRBJ2-1 NA TRBV7-6 TRBD2 TGTGCCAGCAGCTTAGCCGGGACTAAAAACAATGAGCAGTTCTTC CASSLAGTKNNEQFF
TRBJ2-7 NA TRBV27 TRBD1 TGTGCCAGCAGTTTCGGGACAGGGGGTGTTTACGAGCAGTACTTC CASSFGTGGVYEQYF
TRBJ2-7 NA TRBV5-4 NA TGTGCCAGCAGCTTGGGGGCAACCTCCTACGAGCAGTACTTC CASSLGATSYEQYF
TRBJ1-5 NA TRBV28 NA TGTGCCAGCAGTCCTCCGCAGGGCGGCAATCAGCCCCAGCATTTT CASSPPQGGNQPQHF
TRBJ2-1 NA TRBV27 NA TGTGCCAGCAGTTTCTGGGAGAATGAGCAGTTCTTC CASSFWENEQFF
TRBJ2-3 NA TRBV18 NA TGTGCCAGCTCCGGGGGACGAGGGACCGCCGGGGATACGCAGTATTTT CASSGGRGTAGDTQYF
TRBJ1-1 once TRBV28 TRBD1 TGTGCCAGCAGTGCCGACAGGGACACTGAAGCTTTCTTT CASSADRDTEAFF
TRBJ1-1 NA TRBV7-3 TRBD1 TGTGCCAGCAGCATGGCGGCGGGGACAGGGGGAGGTAAGACTGAAGCTTTCTTT CASSMAAGTGGGKTEAFF
TRBJ1-2 NA TRBV30 NA TGTGCCTGGAGTGGACAGCGAGCTAACTATGGCTACACCTTC CAWSGQRANYGYTF
TRBJ1-5 NA TRBV4-2 NA TGTGCCAGCAGCCAAGATCTGGGCCATCAGCCCCAGCATTTT CASSQDLGHQPQHF
TRBJ1-2 few TRBV5-6 NA TGTGCCAGCAGCCTGCCGGGGGGGGGTAAGCACTATGGCTACACCTTC CASSLPGGGKHYGYTF
TRBJ2-1 NA TRBV27 NA TGTGCCAGCAGTCTTCTTACGCGGAGCTCCTACAATGAGCAGTTCTTC CASSLLTRSSYNEQFF
TRBJ1-5 NA TRBV7-2 NA TGTGCCAGCAGCCCTAACGGCCGGGGGGAGCCCCAGCATTTT CASSPNGRGEPQHF
TRBJ1-4 NA TRBV19 NA TGTGCCAGTAGTATAGCGACGGGAAATGAAAAACTGTTTTTT CASSIATGNEKLFF
TRBJ2-3 NA TRBV30 NA TGTGCCTGGAGCGTTCTGGATACGCAGTATTTT CAWSVLDTQYF
TRBJ2-5 once TRBV5-3 NA TGTGCCAGAAGCCATCGATTTCTAGGAGACCAAGAGACCCAGTACTTC CARSHRFLGDQETQYF
TRBJ2-3 NA TRBV9 TRBD1 TGTGCCAGCAGCGTAACAGGACAGGGGGCGGGAGCAGATACGCAGTATTTT CASSVTGQGAGADTQYF
TRBJ1-1 NA TRBV9 NA TGTGCCAGCAGCGTAGGGGGCATGAACACTGAAGCTTTCTTT CASSVGGMNTEAFF
TRBJ1-4 NA TRBV19 NA TGTGCCAGTAGTCTCAGGGCAGGAGTCGCTAATGAAAAACTGTTTTTT CASSLRAGVANEKLFF
TRBJ2-5 NA TRBV4-3 TRBD1 TGCGCCAGCAGCCCTTACCGACAGGGGGTGAGGGAGACCCAGTACTTC CASSPYRQGVRETQYF
TRBJ2-7 few TRBV6-1 NA TGTGCCAGCAGTGAACGCAGGGGATCCTACGAGCAGTACTTC CASSERRGSYEQYF
TRBJ2-7 NA TRBV9 NA TGTGCCAGCAGCCCATCTGGGGCGCGGAACTACGAGCAGTACTTC CASSPSGARNYEQYF
TRBJ2-3 NA TRBV9 TRBD2 TGTGCCAGCAGCGTGCCTAGCGGGGTAACAGATACGCAGTATTTT CASSVPSGVTDTQYF
TRBJ1-2 NA TRBV5-6 NA TGTGCCAGCAGCTCACAACTTGGCGGGTTCTATGGCTACACCTTC CASSSQLGGFYGYTF
TRBJ1-1 medium-sized TRBV6-6 TRBD1 TGTGCCAGCAATCTACAGGGGAGTACTGAAGCTTTCTTT CASNLQGSTEAFF
TRBJ2-2 NA TRBV29-1 TRBD2 TGCAGCGTTGGCCTCGCGGGGGGGACCGGGGAGCTGTTTTTT CSVGLAGGTGELFF